The rows below give T cell receptor beta chains drawn from one sample of a study of control samples from healthy donors and cancer patients. Assay used: immunoSEQ multiplex PCR; TCRdb lists only in-frame clones, some missing. The sample has around 100,000 clones, approximately 90% seen once. The specimen was blood. These receptors were obtained from a woman aged 18-35 years in good health. The CDR3 runs from the conserved cysteine through the conserved F or W. Each record gives: J gene, V gene, clone size, D gene, CDR3 protein, CDR3 DNA. D genes are given only for firm matches. Not all rows give a size; the values are once, few, many and, for expanded clones, a class.

j_call: TRBJ1-2
v_call: TRBV2
clone_size: .
d_call: .
cdr3_aa: CASSEALAGSYGYTF
cdr3_nt: TGTGCCAGCAGTGAAGCGCTTGCGGGGAGCTATGGCTACACCTTC

j_call: TRBJ2-5
v_call: TRBV6-2/TRBV6-3
clone_size: few
d_call: .
cdr3_aa: CASSYGETQYF
cdr3_nt: TGTGCCAGCAGTTACGGGGAGACCCAGTACTTC

j_call: TRBJ1-2
v_call: TRBV6-5
clone_size: .
d_call: TRBD1
cdr3_aa: CASNDFWTGNYGYTF
cdr3_nt: TGTGCCAGCAACGACTTTTGGACAGGGAACTATGGCTACACCTTC

j_call: TRBJ2-1
v_call: TRBV5-1
clone_size: .
d_call: .
cdr3_aa: CASSLGSNEQFF
cdr3_nt: TGCGCCAGCAGCTTGGGCAGTAATGAGCAGTTCTTC

j_call: TRBJ2-2
v_call: TRBV5-5
clone_size: .
d_call: .
cdr3_aa: CASSSTGQGTGELFF
cdr3_nt: TGTGCCAGCAGCTCCACGGGTCAGGGGACCGGGGAGCTGTTTTTT

j_call: TRBJ2-1
v_call: TRBV3-1/TRBV3-2
clone_size: .
d_call: .
cdr3_aa: CASSLGAGNNEQFF
cdr3_nt: TGTGCCAGCAGCCTGGGAGCAGGAAACAATGAGCAGTTCTTC

j_call: TRBJ2-1
v_call: TRBV7-9
clone_size: once
d_call: .
cdr3_aa: CASSLADGGRNEQFF
cdr3_nt: TGTGCCAGCAGCTTAGCCGACGGGGGTCGCAATGAGCAGTTCTTC

j_call: TRBJ2-1
v_call: TRBV7-2
clone_size: .
d_call: .
cdr3_aa: CASSDSGRGGSYNEQFF
cdr3_nt: TGTGCCAGCAGCGATTCCGGGCGTGGGGGCTCCTACAATGAGCAGTTCTTC

j_call: TRBJ1-5
v_call: TRBV2
clone_size: .
d_call: .
cdr3_aa: CASSPQGLGDQPQHF
cdr3_nt: TGTGCCAGCAGTCCCCAAGGGTTAGGCGATCAGCCCCAGCATTTT

j_call: TRBJ1-2
v_call: TRBV19
clone_size: .
d_call: .
cdr3_aa: CASTIRVPPGVGYTF
cdr3_nt: TGTGCCAGTACCATAAGGGTTCCGCCAGGGGTTGGCTACACCTTC

j_call: TRBJ2-3
v_call: TRBV27
clone_size: few
d_call: .
cdr3_aa: CASSFADTQYF
cdr3_nt: TGTGCCAGCAGTTTTGCAGATACGCAGTATTTT

j_call: TRBJ2-3
v_call: TRBV6-4
clone_size: .
d_call: TRBD1
cdr3_aa: CASSDTWDSGTDTQYF
cdr3_nt: TGTGCCAGCAGTGACACTTGGGACAGCGGCACAGATACGCAGTATTTT

j_call: TRBJ1-1
v_call: TRBV6-2/TRBV6-3
clone_size: .
d_call: .
cdr3_aa: CASSYSENTEAFF
cdr3_nt: TGTGCCAGCAGTTACTCCGAGAACACTGAAGCTTTCTTT

j_call: TRBJ2-1
v_call: TRBV7-9
clone_size: .
d_call: .
cdr3_aa: CASSYRENNEQFF
cdr3_nt: TGTGCCAGCAGCTACAGGGAGAACAATGAGCAGTTCTTC

j_call: TRBJ1-2
v_call: TRBV7-9
clone_size: .
d_call: .
cdr3_aa: CASSPLDSYGYTF
cdr3_nt: TGTGCCAGCAGCCCCCTGGACAGCTATGGCTACACCTTC

j_call: TRBJ1-1
v_call: TRBV19
clone_size: .
d_call: .
cdr3_aa: CASSKLGTGNTEAFF
cdr3_nt: TGTGCCAGTAGTAAACTAGGGACGGGGAACACTGAAGCTTTCTTT

j_call: TRBJ2-5
v_call: TRBV20-1
clone_size: .
d_call: TRBD1
cdr3_aa: CSPLGGETQYF
cdr3_nt: TGCAGCCCTTTAGGGGGCGAGACCCAGTACTTC

j_call: TRBJ2-5
v_call: TRBV4-3
clone_size: .
d_call: .
cdr3_aa: CASSQDVNRLKETQYF
cdr3_nt: TGCGCCAGCAGCCAAGATGTAAACAGACTAAAAGAGACCCAGTACTTC

j_call: TRBJ2-1
v_call: TRBV19
clone_size: .
d_call: .
cdr3_aa: CASSISLLSSYNEQFF
cdr3_nt: TGTGCCAGTAGTATCTCACTGTTGAGCTCCTACAATGAGCAGTTCTTC